A selection of T cell receptor beta chains follows, all from one sample in a study of a mutant IDH1 vaccine in newly diagnosed glioma. Sequencing used immunoSEQ multiplex PCR; TCRdb keeps in-frame clones, though not all of them. Among around 100,000 clones, roughly 88% were seen once, and the ten largest hold 0.55% to 0.7%. Which antigens these TCRs recognize remains unknown. This sample comprised PBMCs, obtained from a glioma patient whose treatment included an IDH1 peptide vaccine. The receptors were gathered from a woman between 50 and 59 years old with glioma. Each CDR3 is given with its conserved first and last residue. The order of the fields is J gene, clone size, V gene, D gene, CDR3 protein, CDR3 DNA. The D gene is left open where the match is weak. Clone size is not always given. Where it is, it says once, few, many or a class for expanded clones.

TRBJ2-3 | . | TRBV30 | . | CAWSTADTQYF | TGTGCCTGGTCTACAGCAGATACGCAGTATTTT
TRBJ1-1 | few | TRBV7-9 | . | CASSSARNTEAFF | TGTGCCAGCAGCTCAGCGAGGAACACTGAAGCTTTCTTT
TRBJ1-6 | . | TRBV28 | . | CASSLWSPQNSPLHF | TGTGCCAGCAGTTTATGGAGTCCCCAAAATTCACCCCTCCACTTT
TRBJ2-1 | . | TRBV6-5 | TRBD2 | CASSYFLAGYNEQFF | TGTGCCAGCAGTTATTTCCTAGCGGGCTACAATGAGCAGTTCTTC
TRBJ1-2 | . | TRBV7-9 | . | CASSSNRDRLYGYTF | TGTGCCAGCAGCTCTAACAGGGACCGATTATATGGCTACACCTTC
TRBJ2-3 | . | TRBV18 | . | CASLPGTDTQYF | TGTGCCAGCCTTCCAGGGACAGATACGCAGTATTTT
TRBJ1-1 | once | TRBV5-4 | . | CASSLNWRSSTEAFF | TGTGCCAGCAGCTTGAATTGGAGGAGTAGTACTGAAGCTTTCTTT
TRBJ2-3 | . | TRBV2 | . | CASSTGSDTDTQYF | TGTGCCAGCAGTACAGGGTCAGACACAGATACGCAGTATTTT
TRBJ1-2 | . | TRBV7-9 | . | CASSAPGQLLNYGYTF | TGTGCCAGCAGCGCGCCTGGGCAGTTACTGAACTATGGCTACACCTTC
TRBJ2-1 | . | TRBV14 | TRBD2 | CASSYGLARYNEQFF | TGTGCCAGCAGCTACGGACTAGCTCGATACAATGAGCAGTTCTTC
TRBJ1-5 | . | TRBV7-8 | TRBD1 | CASSLVRGLGQPQHF | TGTGCCAGCAGCTTAGTGAGGGGGCTTGGGCAGCCCCAGCATTTT
TRBJ2-5 | . | TRBV28 | . | CASTGGSQETQYF | TGTGCCAGCACTGGGGGGTCCCAAGAGACCCAGTACTTC
TRBJ1-4 | . | TRBV19 | . | CASSIRRENEKLFF | TGTGCCAGTAGTATCAGACGCGAGAATGAAAAACTGTTTTTT
TRBJ1-1 | . | TRBV5-5 | . | CASSARQGQVGTEAFF | TGTGCCAGCAGCGCCAGGCAGGGGCAGGTTGGGACTGAAGCTTTCTTT
TRBJ2-3 | . | TRBV19 | TRBD2 | CASSPTSFSGDTQYF | TGTGCCAGTAGTCCGACTAGCTTTAGTGGGGATACGCAGTATTTT
TRBJ1-2 | . | TRBV4-1 | . | CASSQGTATNYGYTF | TGCGCCAGCAGCCAAGGGACAGCCACTAACTATGGCTACACCTTC
TRBJ2-1 | . | TRBV15 | . | CATGGSSRPYYNEQFF | TGTGCCACCGGGGGCTCATCACGGCCCTATTACAATGAGCAGTTCTTC
TRBJ2-2 | . | TRBV7-9 | . | CASSLVGRQVPTGELFF | TGTGCCAGCAGCTTAGTGGGGAGGCAGGTACCGACCGGGGAGCTGTTTTTT
TRBJ2-7 | . | TRBV18 | . | CASSPSSYEQYF | TGTGCCAGCTCTCCTAGCTCCTACGAGCAGTACTTC
TRBJ1-4 | . | TRBV6-1 | . | CASSLDPVGEKLFF | TGTGCCAGCAGTCTAGACCCGGTGGGAGAAAAACTGTTTTTT
TRBJ1-1 | . | TRBV5-6 | TRBD1 | CASSAGTGFGAFF | TGTGCCAGCAGCGCCGGGACAGGATTTGGAGCTTTCTTT
TRBJ1-2 | . | TRBV11-2 | . | CASSLDDRSYNYGYTF | TGTGCCAGCAGCTTAGATGACAGGAGTTATAACTATGGCTACACCTTC
TRBJ2-7 | . | TRBV6-1 | TRBD2 | CASSEWREVDEQYF | TGTGCCAGCAGTGAATGGCGGGAGGTCGACGAGCAGTACTTC
TRBJ1-5 | . | TRBV5-5 | . | CASSLVRDNQPQHF | TGTGCCAGCAGCTTGGTCAGGGACAATCAGCCCCAGCATTTT
TRBJ2-3 | . | TRBV6-1 | TRBD1 | CASSQTGKADTQYF | TGTGCCAGCAGTCAGACAGGGAAGGCAGATACGCAGTATTTT
TRBJ2-1 | . | TRBV5-6 | . | CASSYEQGLVAYNEQFF | TGTGCCAGCAGCTATGAACAGGGACTGGTGGCCTACAATGAGCAGTTCTTC
TRBJ2-5 | . | TRBV5-1 | TRBD2 | CASSPGTSGRPETQYF | TGCGCCAGCAGCCCCGGGACTAGCGGGAGACCTGAGACCCAGTACTTC
TRBJ1-3 | . | TRBV5-1 | . | CASSLQGTSGNTIYF | TGCGCCAGCAGCTTACAGGGAACCTCTGGAAACACCATATATTTT
TRBJ2-2 | . | TRBV19 | . | CASHWSGGELFF | TGTGCCAGTCACTGGAGTGGCGGGGAGCTGTTTTTT
TRBJ2-3 | . | TRBV5-6 | . | CASSLKGADTQYF | TGTGCCAGCAGCTTGAAGGGAGCAGATACGCAGTATTTT
TRBJ1-5 | . | TRBV9 | . | CASSVAGDGNQPQHF | TGTGCCAGCAGCGTAGCAGGGGATGGCAATCAGCCCCAGCATTTT
TRBJ2-1 | . | TRBV19 | TRBD2 | CASSIRVAGEFDEQFF | TGTGCCAGTAGTATAAGGGTGGCGGGAGAATTTGATGAGCAGTTCTTC
TRBJ2-3 | . | TRBV6-5 | . | CASSRGMTDTQYF | TGTGCCAGCAGTCGGGGGATGACAGATACGCAGTATTTT
TRBJ2-1 | . | TRBV11-2 | . | CASSLGGEQFF | TGTGCCAGCAGCTTAGGGGGCGAGCAGTTCTTC
TRBJ1-2 | once | TRBV6-1 | . | CASSEAPGPPNYGYTF | TGTGCCAGCAGTGAAGCACCGGGCCCGCCTAACTATGGCTACACCTTC
TRBJ2-2 | . | TRBV2 | TRBD1 | CASSDGTGGGNTGELFF | TGTGCCAGCTCAGATGGGACAGGGGGCGGGAACACCGGGGAGCTGTTTTTT
TRBJ1-6 | . | TRBV11-2 | . | CASSLENTGNSPLHF | TGTGCCAGCAGCTTAGAAAATACAGGGAATTCACCCCTCCACTTT
TRBJ1-1 | . | TRBV19 | TRBD1 | CASNIGGTVHTEAFF | TGTGCCAGTAACATAGGAGGGACAGTCCACACTGAAGCTTTCTTT
TRBJ1-1 | . | TRBV29-1 | TRBD1 | CSVSRQGTNTEAFF | TGCAGCGTGAGCCGACAGGGGACGAACACTGAAGCTTTCTTT
TRBJ2-1 | . | TRBV5-1 | TRBD2 | CASSFTGTSSYNEQFF | TGCGCCAGCAGCTTCACCGGGACTAGCTCATACAATGAGCAGTTCTTC
TRBJ1-6 | . | TRBV21-1 | . | CASSNSGGWDSPLHF | TGTGCCAGCAGCAACTCTGGGGGGTGGGATTCACCCCTCCACTTT
TRBJ2-5 | . | TRBV11-2 | TRBD1 | CASSDRQGIKETQYF | TGTGCCAGCAGCGACAGACAGGGGATCAAAGAGACCCAGTACTTC
TRBJ1-4 | . | TRBV5-1 | . | CASQTGGTNEKLFF | TGCGCCAGCCAGACCGGGGGCACTAATGAAAAACTGTTTTTT
TRBJ2-5 | once | TRBV27 | TRBD1 | CASSLDRGETQYF | TGTGCCAGCAGTTTAGACAGGGGAGAGACCCAGTACTTC
TRBJ1-3 | . | TRBV9 | . | CASSEKPLHHSGNTIYF | TGTGCCAGCAGCGAAAAACCGTTGCACCACTCTGGAAACACCATATATTTT
TRBJ2-1 | . | TRBV29-1 | TRBD2 | CSGRGLAGGNEQFF | TGCAGCGGCCGGGGGCTAGCGGGAGGGAATGAGCAGTTCTTC
TRBJ2-1 | . | TRBV10-3 | . | CASSREADNEQFF | TGTGCCAGCTCCAGGGAGGCTGACAATGAGCAGTTCTTC